This T cell receptor (beta chain) appears in the sequencing data of a study of T cells after yellow fever vaccination. TCRdb redid the calling of the 5' RACE reads with MiXCR, one entry per CDR3 protein. The sample yields about 230,000 distinct CDR3 sequences, over 6.5% seen once. CDR3 length equals 16 residues. Looked up from germline, CDR1 is MNHEY and CDR2 is SVGEGT. V was cut by 2 bases and J by 2 bases, with 13 bases left in between. The source of this sequence is a man aged 25-45 years who received the YFV17D yellow fever vaccine. The V call is TRBV6-2 or TRBV6-3, the J call TRBJ1-5; TRBD1 is a possible D gene (6 bases). The material was CD4+ T cells sorted from PBMCs, obtained on the day of the yellow fever booster vaccination. CDR3 nucleotides: TGTGCCAGCAGTTACCAGGGGAGGACGGGCAATCAGCCCCAGCATTTT. It specifies CASSYQGRTGNQPQHF.